This T cell receptor (beta chain) was profiled in a study of T-cell memory formation after mild COVID-19. Overall study: The study found TCR clusters largely donor specific. Regarding the study as a whole: Several responding clones turned up in pre-infection memory, indicating that cross-reactive memory may have taken part.

This clonotype has a count of ten or more. Its antigen remains unknown. Using its own MiXCR run on the 5' RACE reads, TCRdb lists one record per CDR3 protein. Of 85,000 to 130,000 distinct CDR3 sequences in the sample, roughly 12% are singletons; the top ten hold 27%. V trimming: 5 bases; J trimming: 6 bases; junction bases outside the gene matches: 18. There are 18 residues in the CDR3. Germline loops: CDR1 SGHTA, CDR2 FQGTGA. This TCR was sampled from an adult woman who had mild COVID-19 (a few samples of this study predate the infection). Cell type and time point are not known. Sequencing used PBMCs or a T cell subset sorted from them (not recorded which). The chain combines TRBV7-3 with TRBJ2-3, with 9 bases that match TRBD2. The CDR3, as DNA: TGTGCCAGCAGCCCCAGGGGCGGGGGGGCCGGATTGCTCGATACGCAGTATTTT. It yields the protein CASSPRGGGAGLLDTQYF.